Listed below are T cell receptor beta chains from one sample, sequenced in a study of T cells in Graves' hyperthyroidism and ophthalmopathy. TCRdb reprocessed the multiplex PCR reads with MiXCR, giving one entry per CDR3 protein. Seen here are 300,000 to 500,000 distinct CDR3 sequences, more than 13% observed once, and the top ten hold about 31%. The specimen was blood. The source is a woman in her thirties with Graves' hyperthyroidism. CDR3s include the opening cysteine and the closing phenylalanine or tryptophan. Fields, in order: D gene, J gene, clone size, V gene, CDR3 protein, CDR3 DNA. The D gene is left open where the match is weak. Only part of the rows carry a size: once, few, many, or a class if the clone is expanded.

-	TRBJ2-5	few	TRBV29-1	CSADSFQETQYF	TGCAGCGCGGACAGCTTCCAAGAGACCCAGTACTTC
TRBD1	TRBJ2-7	many	TRBV6-1	CASVDRGVYSYEQYF	TGTGCCAGCGTTGACAGGGGGGTCTATTCCTACGAGCAGTACTTC
-	TRBJ2-7	-	TRBV5-1	CASSLVRFGGGETYEQYF	TGCGCCAGCAGCTTGGTACGATTCGGGGGCGGAGAAACCTACGAGCAGTACTTC
TRBD2	TRBJ2-5	-	TRBV6-2/TRBV6-3	CASYGLAGGSETQYF	TGTGCCAGCTACGGACTAGCGGGAGGTAGTGAGACCCAGTACTTC
-	TRBJ2-7	many	TRBV3-1	CASSSGRVTYEQYF	TGTGCCAGCAGCTCGGGGCGGGTCACCTACGAGCAGTACTTC
-	TRBJ1-4	few	TRBV25-1	CASSEPATNEKLFF	TGTGCCAGCAGTGAGCCTGCAACTAATGAAAAACTGTTTTTT
-	TRBJ2-3	few	TRBV6-1	CASSLRPTDTQYF	TGTGCCAGCAGCCTGAGACCCACAGATACGCAGTATTTT
-	TRBJ1-2	many	TRBV12-3/TRBV12-4	CASRRAPDEINYGYTF	TGTGCCAGCAGACGCGCACCGGACGAGATTAACTATGGCTACACCTTC
TRBD1	TRBJ1-5	-	TRBV28	CASQTGDQPQHF	TGTGCCAGTCAAACAGGGGATCAGCCCCAGCATTTT
-	TRBJ1-3	-	TRBV4-2	CASSQEAGMGNTIYF	TGTGCCAGCAGCCAAGAGGCAGGGATGGGAAACACCATATATTTT
-	TRBJ1-5	many	TRBV12-3/TRBV12-4	CASSLSGNNQPQHF	TGTGCCAGCAGTTTATCAGGCAACAATCAGCCCCAGCATTTT
-	TRBJ2-7	many	TRBV6-1	CASTGSSYEQYF	TGTGCCAGCACGGGCTCCAGCTACGAGCAGTACTTC
-	TRBJ2-5	few	TRBV24-1	CATSDAGTPQETQYF	TGTGCCACCAGTGATGCCGGGACACCACAAGAGACCCAGTACTTC
-	TRBJ1-1	many	TRBV18	CASSPEPGEAFF	TGTGCCAGCTCACCAGAACCTGGGGAAGCTTTCTTT
-	TRBJ1-5	many	TRBV30	CAWSVGTRQPQHF	TGTGCCTGGAGTGTGGGGACGCGGCAGCCCCAGCATTTT
-	TRBJ2-7	many	TRBV10-3	CAISERGPPYEQYF	TGTGCCATCAGTGAACGCGGCCCTCCCTACGAGCAGTACTTC
TRBD1	TRBJ2-2	many	TRBV20-1	CSARHRGQGSGELFF	TGCAGTGCTAGGCACAGGGGACAGGGATCCGGGGAGCTGTTTTTT
-	TRBJ2-1	few	TRBV3-1	CASSLRWGRTSYNEQFF	TGTGCCAGCAGCCTTAGGTGGGGGAGGACGTCCTACAATGAGCAGTTCTTC
TRBD1	TRBJ2-3	many	TRBV5-1	CASSLDRKGTDTQYF	TGCGCCAGCAGCCTGGACAGGAAAGGCACAGATACGCAGTATTTT
-	TRBJ2-7	many	TRBV29-1	CSVARVLGYEQYF	TGCAGCGTTGCGAGGGTCCTGGGTTACGAGCAGTACTTC
TRBD1	TRBJ2-6	-	TRBV20-1	CSARDTGAGANVLTF	TGCAGTGCTAGAGACACAGGGGCTGGGGCCAACGTCCTGACTTTC
-	TRBJ1-2	-	TRBV7-8	CASSLEGPRGSVGYTF	TGTGCCAGCAGCTTAGAAGGCCCGAGGGGGTCGGTGGGCTACACCTTC
-	TRBJ2-5	many	TRBV18	CASSPRGIGETQYF	TGTGCCAGCTCACCTAGGGGAATTGGAGAGACCCAGTACTTC
TRBD1	TRBJ1-1	-	TRBV4-1	CASSQGGTGKYEAFF	TGCGCCAGCAGCCAAGGGGGGACAGGAAAATATGAAGCTTTCTTT
-	TRBJ2-7	many	TRBV20-1	CSGSKGLNYEQYF	TGCAGTGGATCTAAGGGTCTGAACTACGAGCAGTACTTC
-	TRBJ2-2	few	TRBV13	CASSFWGNTGELFF	TGTGCCAGCAGCTTCTGGGGTAACACCGGGGAGCTGTTTTTT
TRBD1	TRBJ2-5	many	TRBV20-1	CSALDRAFKETQYF	TGCAGTGCTTTGGACAGGGCCTTTAAAGAGACCCAGTACTTC
-	TRBJ2-3	many	TRBV9	CASSVDTSTDTQYF	TGTGCCAGCAGCGTAGACACTAGCACAGATACGCAGTATTTT